The source of this TCR beta chain is a study of neurological immune-mediated disorders. The study, taken as a whole, reports: Expanded clones shared no CDR3 amino acid sequences across subjects, suggesting private repertoires in all groups.

This CDR3 is built from 13 residues. The germline V gene has CDR1 LNHNV and CDR2 YYDKDF (reference sequence). As regards this clonotype: Its target is unknown. A much larger clonotype is one base distant, so this may be a read error.

Unsorted libraries were generated from 2 million PBMCs. These cells had been stored in RNAlater at -80 C. The authors produced cDNA by 5'RACE using 10-nucleotide random UMIs. The authors obtained over 180 million TCR-beta sequences from 15-18 subjects per sequencing run. TCRdb processed the 5' RACE reads anew with MiXCR; each CDR3 protein has one entry. The sample includes about 71,000 distinct CDR3 sequences, around 3% of them seen just once. Sequencing input: PBMCs. This TCR was sampled from a man aged 35 to 55 with multiple sclerosis. The chain combines TRBV15 with TRBJ2-7; D ambiguous. In DNA, the CDR3 is TGTGCCAACAGCAGAGTCCCGAACTACGAGCAGTACTTC. It encodes CANSRVPNYEQYF.